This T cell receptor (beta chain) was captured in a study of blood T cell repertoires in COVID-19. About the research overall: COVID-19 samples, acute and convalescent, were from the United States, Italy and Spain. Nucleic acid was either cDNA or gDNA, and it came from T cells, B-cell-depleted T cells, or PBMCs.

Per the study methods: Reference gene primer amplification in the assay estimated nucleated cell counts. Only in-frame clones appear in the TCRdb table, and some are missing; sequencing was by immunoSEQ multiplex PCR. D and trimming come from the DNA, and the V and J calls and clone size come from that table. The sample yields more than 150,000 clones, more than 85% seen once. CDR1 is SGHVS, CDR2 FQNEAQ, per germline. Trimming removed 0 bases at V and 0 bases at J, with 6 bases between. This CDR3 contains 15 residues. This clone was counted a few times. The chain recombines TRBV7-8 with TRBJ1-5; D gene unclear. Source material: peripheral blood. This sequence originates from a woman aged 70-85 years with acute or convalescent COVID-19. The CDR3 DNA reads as TGTGCCAGCAGCTTAGCTTCGAGTAGCAATCAGCCCCAGCATTTT. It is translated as CASSLASSSNQPQHF.